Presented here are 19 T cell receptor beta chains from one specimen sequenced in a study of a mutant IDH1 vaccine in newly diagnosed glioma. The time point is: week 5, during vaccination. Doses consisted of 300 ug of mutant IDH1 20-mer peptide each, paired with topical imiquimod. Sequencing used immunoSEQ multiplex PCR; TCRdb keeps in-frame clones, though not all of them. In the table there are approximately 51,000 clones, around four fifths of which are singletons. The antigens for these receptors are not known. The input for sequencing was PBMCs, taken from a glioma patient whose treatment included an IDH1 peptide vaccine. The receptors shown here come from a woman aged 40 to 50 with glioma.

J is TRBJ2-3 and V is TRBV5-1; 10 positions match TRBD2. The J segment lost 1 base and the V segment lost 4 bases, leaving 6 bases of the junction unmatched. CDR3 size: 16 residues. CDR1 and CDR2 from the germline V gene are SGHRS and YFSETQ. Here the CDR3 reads CASSGTLAGGTDTQYF. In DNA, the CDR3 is TGCGCCAGCAGCGGTACCCTAGCGGGGGGCACAGATACGCAGTATTTT.

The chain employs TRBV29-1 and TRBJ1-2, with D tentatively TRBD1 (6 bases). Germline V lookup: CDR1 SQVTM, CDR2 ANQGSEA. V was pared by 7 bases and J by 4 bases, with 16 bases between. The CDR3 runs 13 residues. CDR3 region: CSARDKGAYGYTF. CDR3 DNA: TGCAGCGCCAGGGACAAGGGAGCCTATGGCTACACCTTC.

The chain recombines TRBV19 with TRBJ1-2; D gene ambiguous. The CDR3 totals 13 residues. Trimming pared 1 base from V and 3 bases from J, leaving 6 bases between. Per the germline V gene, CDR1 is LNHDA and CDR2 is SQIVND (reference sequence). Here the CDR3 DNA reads TGTGCCAGTAGTATAGTCCAGGACTATGGCTACACCTTC. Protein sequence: CASSIVQDYGYTF.

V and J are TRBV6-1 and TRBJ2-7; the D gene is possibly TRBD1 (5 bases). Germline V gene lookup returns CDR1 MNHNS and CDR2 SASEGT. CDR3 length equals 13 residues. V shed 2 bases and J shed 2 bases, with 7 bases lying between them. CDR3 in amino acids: CASSEQGPYEQYF. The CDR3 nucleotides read TGTGCCAGCAGTGAACAGGGTCCCTACGAGCAGTACTTC.

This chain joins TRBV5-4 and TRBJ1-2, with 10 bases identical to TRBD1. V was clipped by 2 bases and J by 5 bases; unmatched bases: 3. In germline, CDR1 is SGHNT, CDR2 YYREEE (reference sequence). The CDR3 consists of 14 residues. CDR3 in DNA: TGTGCCAGCAGCTTAGGGACAGGGGATTATGGCTACACCTTC. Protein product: CASSLGTGDYGYTF. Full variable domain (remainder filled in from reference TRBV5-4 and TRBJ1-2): ETGVTQSPTHLIKTRGQQVTLRCSSQSGHNTVSWYQQALGQGPQFIFQYYREEENGRGNFPPRFSGLQFPNYSSELNVNALELDDSALYLCASSLGTGDYGYTFGSGTRLTVV.

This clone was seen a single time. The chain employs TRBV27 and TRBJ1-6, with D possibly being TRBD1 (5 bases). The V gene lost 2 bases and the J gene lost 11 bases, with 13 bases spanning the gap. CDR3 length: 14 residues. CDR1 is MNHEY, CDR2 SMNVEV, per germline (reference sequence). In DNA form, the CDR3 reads TGTGCCAGCAGTTTAAATCAGGGAGGTACACCCCTCCACTTT. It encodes CASSLNQGGTPLHF.

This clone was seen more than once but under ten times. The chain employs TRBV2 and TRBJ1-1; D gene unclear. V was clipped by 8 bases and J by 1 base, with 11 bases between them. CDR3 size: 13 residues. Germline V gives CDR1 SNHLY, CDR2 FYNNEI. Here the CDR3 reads CASLKEENTEAFF. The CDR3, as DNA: TGTGCCAGCCTCAAGGAAGAGAACACTGAAGCTTTCTTT. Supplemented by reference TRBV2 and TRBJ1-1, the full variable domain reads EPEVTQTPSHQVTQMGQEVILRCVPISNHLYFYWYRQILGQKVEFLVSFYNNEISEKSEIFDDQFSVERPDGSNFTLKIRSTKLEDSAMYFCASLKEENTEAFFGQGTRLTVV.

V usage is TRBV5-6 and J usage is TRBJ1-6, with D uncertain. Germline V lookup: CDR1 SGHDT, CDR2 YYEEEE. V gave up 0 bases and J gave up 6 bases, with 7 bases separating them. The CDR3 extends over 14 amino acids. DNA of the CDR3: TGTGCCAGCAGCTTGGCGGCAGTTAATTCACCCCTCCACTTT. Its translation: CASSLAAVNSPLHF.

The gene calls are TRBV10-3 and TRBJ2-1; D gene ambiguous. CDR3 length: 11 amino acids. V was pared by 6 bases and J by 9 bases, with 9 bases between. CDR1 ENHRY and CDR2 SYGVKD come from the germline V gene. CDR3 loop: CAIRVSTEQFF. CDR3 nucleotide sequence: TGTGCCATCAGGGTATCAACTGAGCAGTTCTTC.

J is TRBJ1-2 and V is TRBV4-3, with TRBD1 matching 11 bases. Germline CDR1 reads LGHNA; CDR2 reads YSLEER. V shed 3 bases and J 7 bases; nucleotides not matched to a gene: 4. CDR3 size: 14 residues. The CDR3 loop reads CASSQDRGRSGYTF. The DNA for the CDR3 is TGCGCCAGCAGCCAGGACAGGGGGCGATCTGGCTACACCTTC.

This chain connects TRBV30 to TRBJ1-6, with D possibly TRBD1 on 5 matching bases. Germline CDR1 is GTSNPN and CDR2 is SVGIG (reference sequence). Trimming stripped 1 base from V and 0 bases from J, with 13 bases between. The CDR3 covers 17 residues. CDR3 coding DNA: TGTGCCTGGAGTGGAGGGCAGGGTCGCTCCTATAATTCACCCCTCCACTTT. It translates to CAWSGGQGRSYNSPLHF.

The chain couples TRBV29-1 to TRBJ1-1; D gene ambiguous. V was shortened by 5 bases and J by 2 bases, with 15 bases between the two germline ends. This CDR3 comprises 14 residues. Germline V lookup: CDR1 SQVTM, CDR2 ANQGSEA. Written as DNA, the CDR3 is TGCAGCGTTAATAGTAAAGTGGGCAACACTGAAGCTTTCTTT. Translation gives CSVNSKVGNTEAFF.

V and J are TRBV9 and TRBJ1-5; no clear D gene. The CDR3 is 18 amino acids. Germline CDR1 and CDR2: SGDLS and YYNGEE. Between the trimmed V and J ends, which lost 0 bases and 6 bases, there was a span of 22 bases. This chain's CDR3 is CASSVERSGAYRSQPQHF. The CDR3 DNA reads TGTGCCAGCAGCGTAGAAAGGTCAGGCGCCTATAGAAGTCAGCCCCAGCATTTT.

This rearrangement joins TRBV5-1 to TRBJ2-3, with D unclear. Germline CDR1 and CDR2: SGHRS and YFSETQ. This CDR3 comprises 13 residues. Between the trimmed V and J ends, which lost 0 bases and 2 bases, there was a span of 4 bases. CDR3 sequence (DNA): TGCGCCAGCAGCTTGGCCCCCACAGATACGCAGTATTTT. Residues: CASSLAPTDTQYF.

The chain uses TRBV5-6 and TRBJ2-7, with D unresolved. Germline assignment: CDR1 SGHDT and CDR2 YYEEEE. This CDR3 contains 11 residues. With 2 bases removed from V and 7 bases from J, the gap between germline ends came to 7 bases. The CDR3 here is CASSFGREQYF. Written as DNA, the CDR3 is TGTGCCAGCAGCTTTGGGCGGGAGCAGTACTTC.

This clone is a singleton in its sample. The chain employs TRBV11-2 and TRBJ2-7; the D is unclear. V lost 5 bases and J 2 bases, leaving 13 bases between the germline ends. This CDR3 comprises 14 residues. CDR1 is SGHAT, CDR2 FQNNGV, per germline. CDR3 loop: CASSPPNSAYEQYF. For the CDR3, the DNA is TGTGCCAGCAGCCCCCCCAACTCGGCCTACGAGCAGTACTTC. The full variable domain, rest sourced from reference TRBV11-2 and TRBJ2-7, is EAGVAQSPRYKIIEKRQSVAFWCNPISGHATLYWYQQILGQGPKLLIQFQNNGVVDDSQLPKDRFSAERLKGVDSTLKIQPAKLEDSAVYLCASSPPNSAYEQYFGPGTRLTVT.

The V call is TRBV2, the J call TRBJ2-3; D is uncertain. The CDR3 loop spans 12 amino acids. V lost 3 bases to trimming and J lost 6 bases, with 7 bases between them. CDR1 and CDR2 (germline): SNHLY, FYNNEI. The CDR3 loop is CASSDRADTQYF. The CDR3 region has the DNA TGTGCCAGCAGTGATAGGGCGGATACGCAGTATTTT.

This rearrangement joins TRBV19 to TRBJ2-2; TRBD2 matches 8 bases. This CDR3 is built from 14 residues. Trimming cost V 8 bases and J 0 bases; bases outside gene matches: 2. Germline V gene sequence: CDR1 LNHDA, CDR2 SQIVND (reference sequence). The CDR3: CASSTSANTGELFF. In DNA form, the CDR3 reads TGTGCCAGTTCGACTAGCGCGAACACCGGGGAGCTGTTTTTT.

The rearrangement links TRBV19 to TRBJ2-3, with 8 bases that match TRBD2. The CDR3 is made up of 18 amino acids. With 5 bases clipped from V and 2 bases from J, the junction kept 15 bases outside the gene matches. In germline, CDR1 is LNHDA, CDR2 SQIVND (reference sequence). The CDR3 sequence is CASSAQPIAGRPTDTQYF. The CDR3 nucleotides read TGTGCCAGTAGTGCCCAGCCCATAGCGGGGCGACCCACAGATACGCAGTATTTT.